The clone carrying this T cell receptor (beta chain) has a count of ten or more. Its antigen remains unidentified. Amplification of TCR alpha and beta CDR3 regions from RNA used iRepertoire nested multiplex PCR. TCRdb independently ran MiXCR on the multiplex PCR reads; one entry per CDR3 protein. The sample has about 180,000 distinct CDR3 sequences, over 40% seen once; the top ten hold roughly 5.2%. The sample comes from a study of glioma-infiltrating T cells. Study-level points and caveats: Gliomas, especially low-grade, showed above-expected tissue-blood divergence; non-neoplastic patients showed below.

V shed 4 bases and J shed 4 bases, with 10 bases lying between them. Per the germline V gene, CDR1 is SNHLY and CDR2 is FYNNEI. The CDR3 sequence is 14 residues long. The genes are TRBV2 and TRBJ2-2, with D possibly being TRBD2 (6 bases). The sequenced sample was glioma tissue, nonneoplastic brain tissue, or PBMCs (not recorded which). The clonotype originates from a human donor with low-grade glioma or glioblastoma, undergoing nonglioma brain surgery, or in good health (not recorded which). DNA for the CDR3: TGTGCCAGCAGTGTATCGCGGGGCACCGGGGAGCTGTTTTTT. Translation gives CASSVSRGTGELFF.